This T cell receptor beta chain was identified during a study of shared T cell receptors in the human thymus. The CDR3 is 17 residues long. V lost 4 bases to trimming and J lost 2 bases, with 22 bases between them. Germline lookup yields CDR1 SGHNT and CDR2 YYREEE (reference sequence). Profiling relied on immunoSEQ multiplex PCR, and the TCRdb table lists in-frame clones only, not all of them. This sample has roughly 500,000 clones, with 78% found just once. These data were likewise used in another study, on human thymus T cells. That source adds: Thymic tissue was derived from resections collected during corrective heart surgery.

Source material: thymocytes. The rearrangement uses TRBV5-4 and TRBJ2-7; D may be TRBD2 (5 bases). The sequence was obtained from a boy under three years old with a congenital heart defect. CDR3 amino acids: CASSPRGDVPQTYEQYF. The CDR3 region has the DNA TGTGCCAGCAGCCCCCGGGGAGATGTTCCCCAAACCTACGAGCAGTACTTC. Using reference TRBV5-4 and TRBJ2-7 for the parts outside the CDR3, the full variable domain is ETGVTQSPTHLIKTRGQQVTLRCSSQSGHNTVSWYQQALGQGPQFIFQYYREEENGRGNFPPRFSGLQFPNYSSELNVNALELDDSALYLCASSPRGDVPQTYEQYFGPGTRLTVT.